This record looks at one T cell receptor (beta chain) sequence and its context. Antigen unknown. CDR1 LGHNA and CDR2 YNFKEQ come from the germline V gene. The CDR3 loop spans 16 amino acids. Trimming took 1 base from V and 5 from J, leaving 17 bases between them. The sample belongs to a study of vaccination effects on CD4 cells after COVID-19. TCRdb's copy holds only in-frame clones and misses some; the assay was immunoSEQ multiplex PCR. Of around 41,000 clones in the sample, around 81% are singletons; the top ten hold 10% to 13%. Peptide-pool stimulation followed by sequencing identified expanded antigen-specific CD4+ clonotypes in the ViraFEST assay. Culture lasted 10 days before CD4+ T cell isolation. Vaccinated recipients, who were negative for nucleocapsid antibodies, had no history of SARS-CoV-2 infection.

The sequencing here drew on CD4+ T cells from PBMCs cultured with SARS-CoV-2 spike peptides, taken before COVID-19 vaccination. The chain is built from TRBV4-2 and TRBJ2-5, with a possible D match to TRBD2 (6 bases). This receptor was obtained from a human donor who received a COVID-19 vaccine. The CDR3 loop reads CASSQVADGGYETQYF. The CDR3 coding sequence is TGTGCCAGCAGCCAAGTAGCTGACGGAGGGTACGAGACCCAGTACTTC.